This T cell receptor (beta chain) was identified in a study of long-term antiretroviral therapy in people with HIV. General study findings and limits: Blood in the study was drawn between the mid-2000s and the late 2010s, possibly under older ART regimens, which may be less effective than current ones. At every time point, clones expanded before ART dominated the repertoire.

The CDR3 totals 15 residues. Germline CDR1 and CDR2: MNHNS and SASEGT. An immunoSEQ assay, version v3.0, was performed at survey level. TCRdb's table, derived via immunoSEQ multiplex PCR, lists solely in-frame clones and lacks some. The sample shows tens of thousands of clones, approximately 94% of them seen only once. To note about this clone: Its antigen is not identified.

The chain employs TRBV6-1 and TRBJ2-5; no firm D call. The assigned J gene may be wrong: the sequence end matches TRBJ2-7 better. This sequence originates from a middle-aged man with HIV. The material was unsorted PBMCs, obtained approximately 7.4 years after starting antiretroviral therapy. The DNA for the CDR3 is TGTGCCAGCAGTGAATCCCCCCATAGCTCCTACGAGCAGTACTTC. Translated: CASSESPHSSYEQYF.